This paragraph reports one TCR beta chain. The data were taken from a study of blood T cells in healthy people across ages. V was shortened by 5 bases and J by 6 bases, with 11 bases between the two germline ends. The CDR3 sequence is 13 residues long. Germline CDR1 reads MNHEY; CDR2 reads SMNVEV (reference sequence). Through a sample-barcoded 5' primer and a J-beta primer mix, a second PCR was run for roughly 7 to 11 cycles. TCRdb reprocessed the 5' RACE reads via MiXCR and lists one record per CDR3 protein. This sample has 630,000 or so distinct CDR3 sequences; 32% occur once, and the top ten carry 15% to 17%.

The receptor's source is a woman older than 75 in good health. Source material: blood. This chain joins TRBV27 and TRBJ2-1; no firm D call. The DNA for the CDR3 is TGTGCCAGCAGTAGTCCAGGTGGCAATGAGCAGTTCTTC. It translates to CASSSPGGNEQFF.